Listed below are T cell receptor beta chains from one sample, sequenced in a study of T-cell memory formation after mild COVID-19. From the 5' RACE reads, TCRdb called clonotypes with MiXCR, one entry per CDR3 protein. The table shows about 210,000 distinct CDR3 sequences, with 10% occurring only once. Material: PBMCs or a T cell subset sorted from them (not recorded which). Receptors were obtained from a man younger than 35 who had mild COVID-19 (a few samples of this study predate the infection). Cell type and time point are not known. Each CDR3 is given with its conserved first and last residue. Fields, in order: V gene, clone size, D gene, J gene, CDR3 protein, CDR3 DNA. The D gene is left open where the match is weak. The listing skips clone size in some rows; elsewhere it reads once, few, many or a size class.

TRBV6-5	many	NA	TRBJ2-2	CASGPPGAGELFF	TGTGCCAGCGGCCCCCCAGGGGCCGGGGAGCTGTTTTTT
TRBV20-1	few	TRBD1	TRBJ1-5	CSASLQGTGVSQPQHF	TGCAGTGCTAGTCTTCAAGGGACAGGGGTATCTCAGCCCCAGCATTTT
TRBV5-1	few	NA	TRBJ1-2	CASSLAAWRARTSNYGYTF	TGCGCCAGCAGCTTGGCCGCGTGGAGGGCAAGGACCTCTAACTATGGCTACACCTTC
TRBV7-2	NA	NA	TRBJ1-2	CASSLVFTDNGYTF	TGTGCCAGCAGCTTAGTATTTACAGACAATGGCTACACCTTC
TRBV6-6	few	TRBD1	TRBJ2-5	CASSYGTGGGETQYF	TGTGCCAGCAGTTACGGGACAGGGGGCGGTGAGACCCAGTACTTC
TRBV6-1	NA	TRBD1	TRBJ1-5	CASSRGGQGVYPQHF	TGTGCCAGCAGTCGAGGAGGACAGGGGGTATATCCCCAGCATTTT
TRBV4-1	NA	NA	TRBJ1-2	CASSQDVLSYGYTF	TGCGCCAGCAGCCAAGACGTGCTATCATATGGCTACACCTTC
TRBV6-6	NA	NA	TRBJ1-2	CASSNRGALGYTF	TGTGCCAGCAGCAATAGGGGGGCGTTAGGCTACACCTTC
TRBV5-4	NA	NA	TRBJ2-1	CASSFPPANEQFF	TGTGCCAGCAGCTTTCCGCCGGCCAATGAGCAGTTCTTC
TRBV21-1	many	NA	TRBJ1-6	CASSKPDRANSPLHF	TGTGCCAGCAGCAAACCGGACAGAGCAAATTCACCCCTCCACTTT
TRBV18	few	NA	TRBJ2-1	CASSPPSFNEQFF	TGTGCCAGCTCACCACCTAGCTTCAATGAGCAGTTCTTC
TRBV7-2	NA	NA	TRBJ1-6	CASSFRTGKGNSPLHF	TGTGCCAGCAGCTTCAGAACAGGGAAGGGAAATTCACCCCTCCACTTT
TRBV27	NA	TRBD1	TRBJ2-2	CASSPFGQGPGELFF	TGTGCCAGCAGTCCATTCGGACAGGGGCCCGGGGAGCTGTTTTTT
TRBV28	NA	TRBD2	TRBJ2-5	CASSLASGRGTQYF	TGTGCCAGCAGTTTAGCTAGCGGGCGGGGGACCCAGTACTTC
TRBV6-6	few	NA	TRBJ1-6	CASNVQGRNSPLHF	TGTGCCAGCAACGTGCAGGGGAGAAATTCACCCCTCCACTTT
TRBV6-2/TRBV6-3	few	TRBD2	TRBJ2-3	CASSPAGRADTQYF	TGTGCCAGCAGCCCGGCGGGGAGGGCAGATACGCAGTATTTT
TRBV11-2	many	TRBD1	TRBJ1-6	CASSPLTGIYPPLHF	TGTGCCAGCAGCCCGTTGACAGGGATCTACCCACCCCTCCACTTT
TRBV18	many	TRBD1	TRBJ2-1	CASSHDRVPYNEQFF	TGTGCCAGCTCGCATGACAGGGTTCCCTACAATGAGCAGTTCTTC
TRBV7-2	NA	TRBD1	TRBJ1-4	CASSLRDRGNEKLFF	TGTGCCAGCAGCTTGCGGGACAGGGGTAATGAAAAACTGTTTTTT
TRBV6-6	few	NA	TRBJ1-5	CASSYSNANQPQHF	TGTGCCAGCAGTTACTCGAACGCCAATCAGCCCCAGCATTTT
TRBV4-3	many	NA	TRBJ2-7	CASSQDWRASYEQYF	TGCGCCAGCAGCCAAGATTGGAGGGCATCCTACGAGCAGTACTTC
TRBV7-8	NA	NA	TRBJ1-4	CASSLANEKLFF	TGTGCCAGCAGCTTAGCTAATGAAAAACTGTTTTTT
TRBV7-9	NA	NA	TRBJ1-1	CASSLRGGPTKTEAFF	TGTGCCAGCAGCTTACGGGGGGGGCCGACCAAGACTGAAGCTTTCTTT
TRBV7-9	few	TRBD1	TRBJ1-6	CASSPGTDNSPLHF	TGTGCCAGCAGCCCCGGGACAGATAATTCACCCCTCCACTTT
TRBV11-2	many	TRBD1	TRBJ2-7	CASSLVQGAWSEYEQYF	TGTGCCAGCAGCTTAGTACAGGGGGCTTGGAGTGAATACGAGCAGTACTTC
TRBV29-1	few	NA	TRBJ2-2	CSVLMAGPGELFF	TGCAGCGTTCTCATGGCCGGACCGGGGGAGCTGTTTTTT
TRBV30	many	NA	TRBJ1-2	CAWSGGIGYGYTF	TGTGCCTGGAGTGGAGGGATAGGCTATGGCTACACCTTC
TRBV15	many	TRBD2	TRBJ2-3	CATSPRISGATDTQYF	TGTGCCACCAGCCCTCGCATTAGCGGGGCGACAGATACGCAGTATTTT
TRBV12-3/TRBV12-4	few	NA	TRBJ2-3	CASRPTSTDTQYF	TGTGCCAGCAGGCCCACTAGCACAGATACGCAGTATTTT
TRBV28	NA	NA	TRBJ2-7	CASSLKRLQGYEQYF	TGTGCCAGCAGTTTAAAACGTTTGCAGGGCTACGAGCAGTACTTC
TRBV6-6	few	NA	TRBJ2-2	CASSPLGGDTGELFF	TGTGCCAGCAGCCCGCTAGGGGGGGACACCGGGGAGCTGTTTTTT